This entry lists 8 T cell receptor beta chains sequenced from one sample in a study of OX40 agonist ivuxolimab in advanced cancers. Sequencing was performed with immunoSEQ multiplex PCR; in TCRdb, only in-frame clones are kept and a portion is missing. The profile shows 90,000 to 100,000 clones, around 90% of them singletons. The sequences come from CD4+ or CD8+ T cells sorted from blood, collected in a trial of the OX40 agonist ivuxolimab. These receptors originate from an adult with an advanced solid tumor such as melanoma, head and neck, liver or kidney cancer.

This clone turned up a few times. The chain combines TRBV2 with TRBJ2-2; a possible D gene is TRBD1 (5 bases). The germline gives CDR1 SNHLY, CDR2 FYNNEI. Trimming cost V 6 bases and J 1 base, with 6 bases left between them. The CDR3 is made up of 13 amino acids. The CDR3 protein is CASRTGNTGELFF. CDR3 bases: TGTGCCAGCAGAACAGGGAACACCGGGGAGCTGTTTTTT.

The V call is TRBV4-3, the J call TRBJ2-4, with D uncertain. Germline CDR1 and CDR2: LGHNA and YSLEER. CDR3 size: 14 residues. Trimming removed 0 bases from V and 7 bases from J, with 10 bases in between. CDR3 coding DNA: TGCGCCAGCAGCCAAGACGCACCGCTCAACATTCAGTACTTC. It codes for CASSQDAPLNIQYF.

The rearrangement joins TRBV9 to TRBJ2-1, with 8 bases identical to TRBD2. V lost 4 bases to trimming and J lost 0 bases; unmatched junction nucleotides: 3. Germline V CDR1 and CDR2: SGDLS, YYNGEE. The CDR3 contains 15 residues. As DNA, the CDR3 is TGTGCCAGCAGCCTGGGACTAGACTCCTACAATGAGCAGTTCTTC. It translates to CASSLGLDSYNEQFF.

The V call is TRBV19, the J call TRBJ1-5; D is unclear. CDR1 is LNHDA, CDR2 SQIVND, per germline (reference sequence). CDR3 length: 14 residues. Trimming stripped 5 bases from V and 7 bases from J, with 15 bases between. The CDR3 bases are TGTGCCAGTAGTCGGATAGTCGGGGAACAGCCCCAGCATTTT. Protein product: CASSRIVGEQPQHF.

The chain couples TRBV5-1 to TRBJ2-3; 12 bases are shared with TRBD2. This CDR3 comprises 15 residues. With V trimmed by 4 bases and J by 6 bases, 6 bases remained unmatched. CDR1 and CDR2 from the germline V gene are SGHRS and YFSETQ. In DNA, the CDR3 is TGCGCCAGCAGCCGGACTAGCGGGGTGGGGGATACGCAGTATTTT. It is translated as CASSRTSGVGDTQYF. Variable domain in full (rest from reference TRBV5-1 and TRBJ2-3): KAGVTQTPRYLIKTRGQQVTLSCSPISGHRSVSWYQQTPGQGLQFLFEYFSETQRNKGNFPGRFSGRQFSNSRSEMNVSTLELGDSALYLCASSRTSGVGDTQYFGPGTRLTVL.

The gene calls are TRBV10-1 and TRBJ1-1; 10 bases line up with TRBD1. The V gene end was trimmed by 2 bases and the J gene end by 11 bases; junction bases not matched to a gene: 5. The CDR3 covers 13 residues. Germline CDR1 WNHNN, CDR2 SYGVQD (reference sequence). The CDR3: CASSETRTGGAFF. CDR3 DNA: TGCGCCAGCAGTGAGACACGGACAGGGGGGGCTTTCTTT.

The chain has TRBV5-1 and TRBJ2-1; 12 bases are shared with TRBD2. Germline V gene lookup returns CDR1 SGHRS and CDR2 YFSETQ. The CDR3 has 15 residues. V lost 2 bases and J lost 8; bases outside the gene matches: 5. The CDR3 loop reads CASSLRTSGVDEQFF. The CDR3 region has the DNA TGCGCCAGCAGCTTAAGGACTAGCGGGGTTGATGAGCAGTTCTTC.

V gene TRBV19 combines with J gene TRBJ2-3; D not certain. V lost 5 bases and J lost 0, with 6 bases in between. Per the germline V gene, CDR1 is LNHDA and CDR2 is SQIVND (reference sequence). This CDR3 has 13 residues. For the CDR3, the DNA is TGTGCCAGTAGTCCACCTAGCACAGATACGCAGTATTTT. Amino acids: CASSPPSTDTQYF.